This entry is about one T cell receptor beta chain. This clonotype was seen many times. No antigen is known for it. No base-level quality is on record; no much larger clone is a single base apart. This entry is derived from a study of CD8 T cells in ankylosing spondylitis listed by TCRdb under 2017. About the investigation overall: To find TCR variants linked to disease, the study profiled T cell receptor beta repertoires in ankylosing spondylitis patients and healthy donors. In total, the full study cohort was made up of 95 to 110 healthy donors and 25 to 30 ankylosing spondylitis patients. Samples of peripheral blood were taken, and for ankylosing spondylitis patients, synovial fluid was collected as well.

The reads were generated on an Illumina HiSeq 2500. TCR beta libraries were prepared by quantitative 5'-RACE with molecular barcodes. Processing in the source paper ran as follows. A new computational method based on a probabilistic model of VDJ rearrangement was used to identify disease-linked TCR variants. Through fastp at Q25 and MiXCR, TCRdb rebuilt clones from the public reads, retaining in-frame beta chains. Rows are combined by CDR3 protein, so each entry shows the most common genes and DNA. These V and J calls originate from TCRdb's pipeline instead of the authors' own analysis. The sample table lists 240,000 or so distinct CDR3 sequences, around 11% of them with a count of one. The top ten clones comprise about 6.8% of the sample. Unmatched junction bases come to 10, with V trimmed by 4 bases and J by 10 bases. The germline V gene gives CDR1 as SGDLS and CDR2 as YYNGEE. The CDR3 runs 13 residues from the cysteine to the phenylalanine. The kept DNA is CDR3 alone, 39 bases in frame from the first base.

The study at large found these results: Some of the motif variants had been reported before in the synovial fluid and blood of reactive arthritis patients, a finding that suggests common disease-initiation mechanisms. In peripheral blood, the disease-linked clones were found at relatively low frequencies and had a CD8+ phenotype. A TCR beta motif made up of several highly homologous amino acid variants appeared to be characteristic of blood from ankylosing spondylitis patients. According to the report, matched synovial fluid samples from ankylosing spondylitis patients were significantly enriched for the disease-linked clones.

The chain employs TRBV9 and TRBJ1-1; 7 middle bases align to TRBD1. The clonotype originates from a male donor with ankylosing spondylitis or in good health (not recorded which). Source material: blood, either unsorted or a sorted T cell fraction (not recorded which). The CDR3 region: CASSSDREMAAFF. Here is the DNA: TGTGCCAGCAGCTCTGACAGGGAAATGGCAGCTTTCTTT.